This T cell receptor (beta chain) is drawn from a study of shared clonotypes between healthy human individuals. Study-wide context: CD8 memory received one plate per donor, CD8 naive two, CD4 memory three and CD4 naive three. General study findings and limits: Non-shared clonotypes displayed generation probabilities falling below those of clonotypes present in all four donors.

Methods used by the authors: In the immunoSEQ data, sequences were junction-only and lacked quality scores, so filtering differed. TCRdb keeps only in-frame clones here, not all; method: immunoSEQ multiplex PCR. V and J calls and clone size come straight from that table; D and trimming were deduced from the DNA. The repertoire has about 2.1 million clones, 90% to 95% of them found once; the top ten carry around 1.7%. As defined, naive CD8 cells were CD45RO-negative and positively selected for CCR7, with terminally differentiated effector memory CD45RA+ cells excluded. The donors, all of them Caucasian adults, lived in Nashville, Tennessee. About this clone itself: Its antigen remains unidentified.

The TCR comes from a man younger than 35 in good health. Some clones in this sample may be carry-over from other donors' samples. Sequences were obtained from naive CD8+ T cells from PBMCs.

CDR3 region: CASSWTSGRSLLGVAEQYF. In DNA, the CDR3 is TGCGCCAGCAGCTGGACTAGCGGGAGAAGCTTATTAGGGGTTGCCGAGCAGTACTTC. The chain has TRBV5-1 and TRBJ2-7; 13 bases are a match to TRBD2. The CDR3 covers 19 residues. Per the germline V gene, CDR1 is SGHRS and CDR2 is YFSETQ. V dropped 3 bases and J dropped 6; count of bases not matched to a gene: 18.